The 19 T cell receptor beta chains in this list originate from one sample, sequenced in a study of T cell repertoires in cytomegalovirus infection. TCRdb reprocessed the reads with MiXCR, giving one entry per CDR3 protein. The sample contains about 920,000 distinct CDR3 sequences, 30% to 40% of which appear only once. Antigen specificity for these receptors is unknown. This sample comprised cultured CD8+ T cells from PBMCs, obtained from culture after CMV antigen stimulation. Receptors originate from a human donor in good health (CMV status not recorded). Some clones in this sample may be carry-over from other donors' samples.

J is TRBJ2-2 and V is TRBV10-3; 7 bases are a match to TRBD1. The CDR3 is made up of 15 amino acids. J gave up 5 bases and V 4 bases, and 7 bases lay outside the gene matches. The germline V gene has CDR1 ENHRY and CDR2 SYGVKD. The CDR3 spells CAISGEGGRTGELFF. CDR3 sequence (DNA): TGTGCCATCAGTGGAGAAGGGGGCCGGACCGGGGAGCTGTTTTTT.

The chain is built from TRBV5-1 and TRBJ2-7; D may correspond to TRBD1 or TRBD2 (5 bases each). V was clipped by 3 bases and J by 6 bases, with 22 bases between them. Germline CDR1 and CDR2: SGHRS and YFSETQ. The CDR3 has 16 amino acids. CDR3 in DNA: TGCGCCAGCAGCTCGGTTCGGGACCTTGGGGAGTCCGAGCAGTACTTC. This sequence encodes CASSSVRDLGESEQYF.

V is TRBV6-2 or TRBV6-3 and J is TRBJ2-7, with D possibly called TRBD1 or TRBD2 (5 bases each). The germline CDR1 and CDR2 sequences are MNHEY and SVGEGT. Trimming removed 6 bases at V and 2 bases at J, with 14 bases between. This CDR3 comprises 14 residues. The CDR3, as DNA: TGTGCCAGCAGCTCACACGGGACCGCCTACGAGCAGTACTTC. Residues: CASSSHGTAYEQYF.

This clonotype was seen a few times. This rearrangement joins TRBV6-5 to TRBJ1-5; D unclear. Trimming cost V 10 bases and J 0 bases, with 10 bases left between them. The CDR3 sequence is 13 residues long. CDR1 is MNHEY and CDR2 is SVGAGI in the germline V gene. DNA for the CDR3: TGTGCCACCCGCTCGAATAGCAATCAGCCCCAGCATTTT. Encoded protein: CATRSNSNQPQHF.

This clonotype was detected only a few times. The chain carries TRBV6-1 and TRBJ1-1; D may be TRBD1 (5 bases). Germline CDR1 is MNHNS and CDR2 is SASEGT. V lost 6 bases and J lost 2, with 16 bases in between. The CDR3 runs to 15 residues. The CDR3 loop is CASSDAGGLNTEAFF. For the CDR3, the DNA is TGTGCCAGCAGCGACGCCGGGGGACTAAACACTGAAGCTTTCTTT.

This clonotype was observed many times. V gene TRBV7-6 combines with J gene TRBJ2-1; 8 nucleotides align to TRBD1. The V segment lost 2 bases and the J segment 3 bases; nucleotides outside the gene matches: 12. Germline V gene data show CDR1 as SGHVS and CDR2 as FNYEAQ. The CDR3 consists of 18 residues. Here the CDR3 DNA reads TGTGCCAGCAGCTTAACCCACGGGACAGGAGAAAACTACAATGAGCAGTTCTTC. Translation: CASSLTHGTGENYNEQFF. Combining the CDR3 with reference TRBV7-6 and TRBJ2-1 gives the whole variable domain GAGVSQSPRYKVTKRGQDVALRCDPISGHVSLYWYRQALGQGPEFLTYFNYEAQQDKSGLPNDRFSAERPEGSISTLTIQRTEQRDSAMYRCASSLTHGTGENYNEQFFGPGTRLTVL.

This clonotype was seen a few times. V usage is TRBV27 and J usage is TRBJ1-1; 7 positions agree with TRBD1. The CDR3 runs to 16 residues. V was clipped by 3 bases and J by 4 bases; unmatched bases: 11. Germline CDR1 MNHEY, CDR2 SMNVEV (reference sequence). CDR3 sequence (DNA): TGTGCCAGCAGTTTCTTGACAGGGAAATTTGGCACTGAAGCTTTCTTT. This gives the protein CASSFLTGKFGTEAFF.

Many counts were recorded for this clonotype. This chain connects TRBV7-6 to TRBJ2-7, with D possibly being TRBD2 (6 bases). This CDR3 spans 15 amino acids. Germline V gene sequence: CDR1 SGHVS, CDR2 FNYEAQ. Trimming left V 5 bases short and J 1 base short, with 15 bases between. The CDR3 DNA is TGTGCCAGCAGCCCCGGGGCTAGCGATTCCTACGAGCAGTACTTC. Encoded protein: CASSPGASDSYEQYF. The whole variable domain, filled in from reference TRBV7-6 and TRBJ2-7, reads GAGVSQSPRYKVTKRGQDVALRCDPISGHVSLYWYRQALGQGPEFLTYFNYEAQQDKSGLPNDRFSAERPEGSISTLTIQRTEQRDSAMYRCASSPGASDSYEQYFGPGTRLTVT.

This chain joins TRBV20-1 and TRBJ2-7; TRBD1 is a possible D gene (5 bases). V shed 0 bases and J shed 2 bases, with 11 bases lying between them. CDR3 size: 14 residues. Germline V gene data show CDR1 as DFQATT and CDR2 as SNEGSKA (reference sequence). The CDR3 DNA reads TGCAGTGCTAGAGATTTAGCAGGGACCTACGAGCAGTACGTC. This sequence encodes CSARDLAGTYEQYV.

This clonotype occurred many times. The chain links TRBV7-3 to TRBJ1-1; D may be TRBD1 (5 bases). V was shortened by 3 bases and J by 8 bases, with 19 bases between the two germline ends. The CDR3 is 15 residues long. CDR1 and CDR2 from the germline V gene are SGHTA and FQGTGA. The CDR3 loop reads CASSLGEGRVREAFF. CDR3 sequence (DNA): TGTGCCAGCAGCTTGGGGGAGGGCAGGGTAAGGGAAGCTTTCTTT. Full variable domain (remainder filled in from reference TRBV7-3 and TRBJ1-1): GAGVSQTPSNKVTEKGKYVELRCDPISGHTALYWYRQSLGQGPEFLIYFQGTGAADDSGLPNDRFFAVRPEGSVSTLKIQRTERGDSAVYLCASSLGEGRVREAFFGQGTRLTVV.

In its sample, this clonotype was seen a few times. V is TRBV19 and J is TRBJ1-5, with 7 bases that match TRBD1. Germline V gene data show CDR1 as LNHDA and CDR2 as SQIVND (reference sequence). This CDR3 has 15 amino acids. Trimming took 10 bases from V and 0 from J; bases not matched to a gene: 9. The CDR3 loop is CATGTVGYSNQPQHF. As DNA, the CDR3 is TGTGCCACCGGGACAGTTGGTTATAGCAATCAGCCCCAGCATTTT.

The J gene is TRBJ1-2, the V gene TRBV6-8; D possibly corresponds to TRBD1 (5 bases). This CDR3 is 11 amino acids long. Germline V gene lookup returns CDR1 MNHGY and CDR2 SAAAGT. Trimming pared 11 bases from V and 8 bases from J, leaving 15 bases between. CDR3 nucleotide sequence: TGTGCCGCCGGGGGGAGGCAAGGCTACACCTTC. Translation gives CAAGGRQGYTF.

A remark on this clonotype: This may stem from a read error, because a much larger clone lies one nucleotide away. CDR3 nucleotides: TGTGCCAGCTCGGACAGTGACAATGAGCAGTTCTTC. This gives the protein CASSDSDNEQFF. The chain joins TRBV27 to TRBJ2-1; D is possibly TRBD1 (6 bases). This CDR3 region has 12 residues. Germline CDR1 MNHEY, CDR2 SMNVEV (reference sequence). V was cut by 8 bases and J by 5 bases, with 10 bases left in between.

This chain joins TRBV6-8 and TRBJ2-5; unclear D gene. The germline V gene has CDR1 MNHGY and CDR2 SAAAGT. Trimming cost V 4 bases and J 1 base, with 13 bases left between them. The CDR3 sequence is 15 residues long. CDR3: CASSSPIGPQETQYF. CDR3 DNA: TGTGCCAGCAGTTCACCGATAGGGCCCCAAGAGACCCAGTACTTC.

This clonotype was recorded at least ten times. The CDR3 loop is CASSAVREQETQYF. CDR3 nucleotides: TGTGCCAGCAGCGCGGTCCGGGAGCAAGAGACCCAGTACTTC. The chain joins TRBV7-9 to TRBJ2-5; TRBD2 might be the D (6 bases). The V and J ends lost 5 bases and 2 bases respectively, with 12 bases between them. The CDR3 spans 14 residues. Per germline, CDR1 SEHNR and CDR2 FQNEAQ (reference sequence).

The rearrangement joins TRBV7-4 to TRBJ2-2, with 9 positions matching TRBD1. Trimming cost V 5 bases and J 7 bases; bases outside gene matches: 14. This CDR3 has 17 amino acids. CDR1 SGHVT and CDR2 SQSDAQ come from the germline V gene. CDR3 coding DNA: TGTGCCAGCAGCCCTCGAGGAAAGGGACAGGGATTCGGGGAGCTGTTTTTT. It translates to CASSPRGKGQGFGELFF.

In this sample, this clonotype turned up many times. The CDR3 loop is CASSSRLMNTEAFF. DNA for the CDR3: TGTGCCAGCAGCTCGAGATTGATGAACACTGAAGCTTTCTTT. The chain combines TRBV7-9 with TRBJ1-1; D is unclear. CDR1 SEHNR and CDR2 FQNEAQ come from the germline V gene (reference sequence). This CDR3 has 14 residues. V was shortened by 4 bases and J by 0 bases, with 9 bases between the two germline ends.

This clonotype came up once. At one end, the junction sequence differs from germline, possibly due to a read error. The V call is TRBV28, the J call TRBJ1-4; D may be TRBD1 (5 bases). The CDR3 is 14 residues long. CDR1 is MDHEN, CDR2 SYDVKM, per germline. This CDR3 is CASTRRGANDKLFF. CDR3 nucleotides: TGTGCCAGCACCAGAAGGGGCGCTAATGATAAACTGTTTTTT.

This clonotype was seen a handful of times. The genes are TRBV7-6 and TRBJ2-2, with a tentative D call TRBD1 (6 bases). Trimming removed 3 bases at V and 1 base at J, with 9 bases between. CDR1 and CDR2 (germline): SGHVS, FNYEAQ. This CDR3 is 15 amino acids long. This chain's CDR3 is CASSLRDMNTGELFF. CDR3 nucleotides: TGTGCCAGCAGCTTGAGGGACATGAACACCGGGGAGCTGTTTTTT.